This T cell receptor beta chain derives from a study of blood T cell repertoires in COVID-19. Study-wide background: There were acute and convalescent COVID-19 samples, and they came from the United States, Italy and Spain. T cells, B-cell-depleted T cells, or PBMCs supplied cDNA or gDNA.

Source study methods: Amplifying reference gene primers gave estimates of nucleated cell counts. The protocol was immunoSEQ multiplex PCR, while the TCRdb copy is restricted to in-frame clones and leaves out a portion. V, J and clone size were drawn from that table, and D and trimming were deduced from the DNA. The sample has 100,000 to 150,000 clones, 85% seen once. Germline V gives CDR1 ENHRY, CDR2 SYGVKD. The V gene lost 6 bases and the J gene lost 7 bases, with 18 bases spanning the gap. The CDR3 totals 14 residues. This sequence joins TRBV10-3 and TRBJ1-2, with D perhaps TRBD1 (5 bases). The source of this sequence is an elderly woman with acute or convalescent COVID-19. The sample consisted of peripheral blood. The CDR3 DNA sequence: TGTGCCATCAGCTCCGAGGCGGGGCAGGGTGGCTACACCTTC. Translated, it gives CAISSEAGQGGYTF.